Following are 22 T cell receptor beta chains from one sample sequenced in a study of CD4 T cells in relation to SARS-CoV-2 and coronaviruses. Repertoires were generated with immunoSEQ multiplex PCR, while TCRdb's copy carries only in-frame clones and drops some. The data contain approximately 50,000 clones, 92% of them seen just once; the ten biggest clones take up roughly 0.37%. Sequencing was performed on naive CD4+ T cells from PBMCs. Subset given: naive CD4+ T cells isolated by negative enrichment. The receptors stem from an adult with COVID-19.

This rearrangement joins TRBV6-1 to TRBJ1-5, with a tentative D call TRBD1 (5 bases). The CDR3 extends over 16 amino acids. V dropped 4 bases and J dropped 3 bases, with 16 bases sitting between them. Germline CDR1 is MNHNS and CDR2 is SASEGT. This CDR3 reads CASSVGGLRDNQPQHF. CDR3 DNA: TGTGCCAGCAGTGTGGGGGGGTTAAGGGACAATCAGCCCCAGCATTTT.

The genes are TRBV5-1 and TRBJ2-2, with D perhaps TRBD1 (6 bases). The germline gives CDR1 SGHRS, CDR2 YFSETQ. The CDR3 extends over 14 amino acids. Trimming stripped 0 bases from V and 6 bases from J, with 9 bases between. The CDR3 nucleotides are TGCGCCAGCAGCTTGGTACAGGGTCCCGGGGAGCTGTTTTTT. This translates into CASSLVQGPGELFF.

CDR3 DNA: TGTGCCAGCTACATGTTCGGGACCGATGAAAAACTGTTTTTT. This sequence encodes CASYMFGTDEKLFF. The rearrangement joins TRBV6-5 to TRBJ1-4; TRBD1 might be the D (5 bases). Germline V lookup: CDR1 MNHEY, CDR2 SVGAGI. The CDR3 is 14 residues long. V gave up 8 bases and J gave up 6 bases, with 16 bases separating them.

The rearrangement uses TRBV11-3 and TRBJ2-5; TRBD1 agrees at 11 bases. The CDR3 is 15 amino acids. Germline V lookup: CDR1 SGHNT, CDR2 YENEEA. Germline trimming cut 3 bases from V and 4 bases from J; bases unmatched to any gene: 4. The CDR3 region has the DNA TGTGCCAGCAGCTTGGGACAGGGGGGGGGAGAGACCCAGTACTTC. It encodes CASSLGQGGGETQYF.

The CDR3 DNA sequence: TGCGCCAGCAGTGACAACACCGGGGAGCTGTTTTTT. It is translated as CASSDNTGELFF. V gene TRBV10-2 combines with J gene TRBJ2-2, with D unclear. V lost 3 bases and J lost 2, with 1 base in between. The germline CDR1 and CDR2 sequences are WSHSY and SAAADI. The CDR3 is 12 residues long.

V is TRBV19 and J is TRBJ2-5; possibly TRBD1 or TRBD2 for D (6 bases each). Looked up from germline, CDR1 is LNHDA and CDR2 is SQIVND (reference sequence). The CDR3 has 16 amino acids. Trimming took off 4 bases at V and 0 bases at J, with 15 bases between the two ends. CDR3 sequence (DNA): TGTGCCAGTAGTAAGGGGAGAGGGGGGTACCAAGAGACCCAGTACTTC. As protein: CASSKGRGGYQETQYF. Full variable domain (rest looked up from reference TRBV19 and TRBJ2-5): DGGITQSPKYLFRKEGQNVTLSCEQNLNHDAMYWYRQDPGQGLRLIYYSQIVNDFQKGDIAEGYSVSREKKESFPLTVTSAQKNPTAFYLCASSKGRGGYQETQYFGPGTRLLVL.

The chain combines TRBV5-4 with TRBJ2-2, with 13 bases matching TRBD2. This CDR3 has 18 residues. Germline loops: CDR1 SGHNT, CDR2 YYREEE (reference sequence). The J segment lost 5 bases and the V segment lost 4 bases, leaving 11 bases of the junction unmatched. Here the CDR3 DNA reads TGTGCCAGCAGCCGACCCGGGACTAGCGGGACGGGAACCGGGGAGCTGTTTTTT. Residues: CASSRPGTSGTGTGELFF.

This chain links TRBV3-1 (or the pseudogene TRBV3-2) with TRBJ2-7; 11 bases line up with TRBD2. V gave up 3 bases and J gave up 7 bases; unmatched junction bases: 5. Germline V gene data show CDR1 as LGHDT and CDR2 as YNNKEL (reference sequence). The CDR3 contains 14 residues. The CDR3 DNA is TGTGCCAGCAGCCACCCGGGACTAGCGGCAGAGCAGTACTTC. It codes for CASSHPGLAAEQYF.

As for this clone: The junction departs from the called germline gene at one end, perhaps through a read error. The rearrangement links TRBV7-9 to TRBJ2-3, with 10 bases fitting TRBD2. The CDR3 is made up of 14 amino acids. CDR1 is SEHNR and CDR2 is FQNEAQ in the germline V gene (reference sequence). The CDR3 coding sequence is TGTGCCAGCAGCCTAGCGGGAGCGGCAGATACGCAGTATTTT. It is translated as CASSLAGAADTQYF.

This chain links TRBV10-3 with TRBJ2-7, with D possibly called TRBD1 or TRBD2 (7 bases each). Per germline, CDR1 ENHRY and CDR2 SYGVKD. This CDR3 comprises 19 residues. The V gene lost 0 bases and the J gene lost 7 bases, with 28 bases spanning the gap. DNA for the CDR3: TGTGCCATCAGTGAGTCGTACAGGGGCCTAGCGGAGGGAGAAGGGGAGCAGTACTTC. Translated: CAISESYRGLAEGEGEQYF.

This clone showed up just once. V is TRBV5-4 and J is TRBJ1-1; D is unclear. Germline values: CDR1 SGHNT, CDR2 YYREEE (reference sequence). This CDR3 is built from 12 residues. V was trimmed by 0 bases and J by 4 bases, leaving 4 bases between them. CDR3 DNA sequence: TGTGCCAGCAGCTTGGACGGCACTGAAGCTTTCTTT. Its protein product is CASSLDGTEAFF.

The gene calls are TRBV7-9 and TRBJ2-1; 8 nucleotides align to TRBD2. CDR3 length: 16 amino acids. Trimming cost V 5 bases and J 8 bases; bases outside gene matches: 14. Germline CDR1 and CDR2: SEHNR and FQNEAQ (reference sequence). CDR3 in DNA: TGTGCCAGCAGCCGGGGGGGGACTAGTCATTGGGATGAGCAGTTCTTC. It yields the protein CASSRGGTSHWDEQFF.

This sequence joins TRBV6-5 and TRBJ2-7, with D possibly being TRBD1 (5 bases). CDR3 length equals 13 residues. The germline V and J ends were trimmed by 6 bases and 2 bases, with 11 bases remaining between them. Germline V gene sequence: CDR1 MNHEY, CDR2 SVGAGI. The CDR3 coding sequence is TGTGCCAGCAGCAGAGACAGCACCTACGAGCAGTACTTC. Protein product: CASSRDSTYEQYF.

The rearrangement links TRBV30 to TRBJ1-2; 8 bases are a match to TRBD1. V was pared by 5 bases and J by 4 bases, with 0 bases of the junction left unmatched. Germline V gene lookup returns CDR1 GTSNPN and CDR2 SVGIG (reference sequence). The CDR3 has 11 amino acids. Written as DNA, the CDR3 is TGTGCCTGGGGACAGGGCTATGGCTACACCTTC. The encoded protein is CAWGQGYGYTF.

The chain carries TRBV6-6 and TRBJ2-1; TRBD2 agrees at 9 bases. The CDR3 length is 14 residues. The V segment lost 2 bases and the J segment 10 bases; nucleotides outside the gene matches: 6. Germline lookup yields CDR1 MNHNY and CDR2 SVGAGI (reference sequence). Here the CDR3 reads CASSYAGGPGEQFF. The CDR3 DNA is TGTGCCAGCAGTTACGCGGGAGGGCCGGGGGAGCAGTTCTTC.

This clone was detected only a few times. The J gene is TRBJ2-2, the V gene TRBV2; the match to TRBD1 covers 8 bases. After removal of 7 bases from V and 6 bases from J, the junction contained 4 bases not matched to a gene. This CDR3 spans 13 amino acids. From germline, CDR1 is SNHLY and CDR2 FYNNEI. Written as DNA, the CDR3 is TGTGCCAGCACCGGACAGGGCGCCGGGGAGCTGTTTTTT. It is translated as CASTGQGAGELFF.

The chain recombines TRBV28 with TRBJ2-7; D is perhaps TRBD1 (8 bases). With 5 bases removed from V and 5 bases from J, the gap between germline ends came to 19 bases. The CDR3 spans 15 residues. The germline gives CDR1 MDHEN, CDR2 SYDVKM. The CDR3 nucleotides read TGTGCCAGCAGTCAGGGAGGGGCAGGGGGCCACGAGCAGTACTTC. Encoded protein: CASSQGGAGGHEQYF.

This clone was observed a single time. The rearrangement joins TRBV6-5 to TRBJ2-1, with TRBD1 matching 8 bases. The CDR3 contains 15 residues. V was clipped by 7 bases and J by 3 bases; unmatched bases: 8. Germline-derived CDR1 and CDR2 are MNHEY and SVGAGI. CDR3 protein: CASNLHRGSYNEQFF. In nucleotides, the CDR3 is TGTGCCAGCAACCTTCACAGGGGGAGCTACAATGAGCAGTTCTTC.

This clone was detected once. This chain links TRBV28 with TRBJ2-7; TRBD1 agrees at 9 bases. Germline CDR1 and CDR2: MDHEN and SYDVKM. This CDR3 has 14 residues. V lost 6 bases and J lost 4; bases outside the gene matches: 7. DNA for the CDR3: TGTGCCAGCAGGGGACAGGGAGAGGGGTACGAGCAGTACTTC. Translating it yields CASRGQGEGYEQYF.

The V and J genes are TRBV11-2 and TRBJ2-1; no reliable D call. Between the trimmed V and J ends, which lost 5 bases and 0 bases, there was a span of 14 bases. The CDR3 contains 16 residues. The germline V gene encodes CDR1 SGHAT and CDR2 FQNNGV. CDR3 region: CASSTHPRRSYNEQFF. For the CDR3, the DNA is TGTGCCAGCAGCACTCACCCTCGGCGCTCCTACAATGAGCAGTTCTTC.

This clone was recorded only once. The chain uses TRBV7-2 and TRBJ2-7, with D hard to call. The CDR3 covers 13 residues. The germline gives CDR1 SGHTA, CDR2 FQGNSA. V was shortened by 5 bases and J by 2 bases, with 10 bases between the two germline ends. The DNA of the CDR3 is TGTGCCAGCAGCCAAACAAGGACCTACGAGCAGTACTTC. This codes for CASSQTRTYEQYF.

This clone was counted only a few times. The chain combines TRBV6-4 with TRBJ2-1, with 8 bases lining up with TRBD2. Trimming took 0 bases from V and 8 from J; bases not matched to a gene: 6. Germline values: CDR1 MRHNA, CDR2 SNTAGT. CDR3 length equals 15 residues. The CDR3 sequence: CASSDSAGGMDEQFF. CDR3 DNA: TGTGCCAGCAGTGACTCGGCGGGAGGTATGGATGAGCAGTTCTTC.